This TCR beta chain came from a study of shared clonotypes between healthy human individuals. Deep was the level at which the assay was run. Libraries were prepared by immunoSEQ multiplex PCR; TCRdb keeps only in-frame clonotypes and omits some of them. The data hold about 1 million clones, with around 76% observed a single time. Concerning this clone itself: Antigen: not known.

Germline V gene lookup returns CDR1 GTSNPN and CDR2 SVGIG (reference sequence). The V gene lost 2 bases and the J gene lost 3 bases, with 7 bases spanning the gap. The CDR3 consists of 13 residues. Study outcomes and limitations: Among the subsets, naive ones generally showed larger estimated richness than memory ones. Donor scarcity curtailed the genetic and exposure-history diversity represented herein.

The chain employs TRBV30 and TRBJ1-4; TRBD1 might be the D (6 bases). Sequencing was performed on memory CD4+ T cells sorted from blood. Documented subset: CD45RA-negative fraction. The clonotype originates from a man younger than 35 in good health. The CDR3 DNA reads TGTGCCTGGAGTTACAGGGCTAATGAAAAACTGTTTTTT. This translates into CAWSYRANEKLFF.